Listed here are 7 T cell receptor beta chains from one sample, sequenced in a study of T cell repertoires in cytomegalovirus infection. TCRdb used MiXCR to reprocess the reads, holding one entry per CDR3 protein. The sample contains approximately 190,000 distinct CDR3 sequences, approximately 9.6% of which appear only once. Sample: PBMCs. Receptors were obtained from a human donor in good health (CMV status not recorded). Some clones in this sample may be carry-over from other donors' samples.

This clonotype was seen many times. This rearrangement joins TRBV5-1 to TRBJ2-3, with 10 bases that match TRBD2. Trimming removed 3 bases from V and 2 bases from J; junction bases left unmatched: 3. The CDR3 covers 15 residues. Germline V gives CDR1 SGHRS, CDR2 YFSETQ. CDR3 residues: CASSSTSGATDTQYF. The CDR3 coding sequence is TGCGCCAGCAGCTCCACTAGCGGGGCCACAGATACGCAGTATTTT. The whole variable domain, remainder taken from reference TRBV5-1 and TRBJ2-3, is KAGVTQTPRYLIKTRGQQVTLSCSPISGHRSVSWYQQTPGQGLQFLFEYFSETQRNKGNFPGRFSGRQFSNSRSEMNVSTLELGDSALYLCASSSTSGATDTQYFGPGTRLTVL.

This clonotype appeared a few times. The V call is TRBV6-2 or TRBV6-3, the J call TRBJ2-5; 7 nucleotides agree with TRBD2. Trimming took 6 bases from V and 0 from J; bases not matched to a gene: 4. The length of the CDR3 is 14 residues. Germline V lookup: CDR1 MNHEY, CDR2 SVGEGT. CDR3 region: CASRPLANQETQYF. CDR3 DNA sequence: TGTGCCAGCAGGCCACTAGCGAACCAAGAGACCCAGTACTTC.

The J gene is TRBJ1-1, the V gene TRBV9; a possible D gene is TRBD1 (5 bases). This CDR3 is 14 amino acids long. Looked up from germline, CDR1 is SGDLS and CDR2 is YYNGEE. V was cut by 0 bases and J by 4 bases, with 10 bases left in between. In nucleotides, the CDR3 is TGTGCCAGCAGCGTAGAGGGGCGCAGCACTGAAGCTTTCTTT. Its translation is CASSVEGRSTEAFF.

This clonotype was seen at least ten times. This chain uses TRBV7-2 with TRBJ2-1; unclear D gene. This CDR3 has 11 amino acids. CDR1 and CDR2 (germline): SGHTA, FQGNSA. V gave up 10 bases and J gave up 7 bases, with 11 bases separating them. CDR3 loop: CATLRANEQFF. Here the CDR3 DNA reads TGTGCCACACTTCGGGCGAATGAGCAGTTCTTC.

This clonotype was seen ten or more times. The chain combines TRBV7-8 with TRBJ2-3; D perhaps matches TRBD2 (6 bases). The CDR3 totals 15 residues. The germline V gene has CDR1 SGHVS and CDR2 FQNEAQ. Trimming took 2 bases from V and 4 from J, leaving 13 bases between them. The CDR3 nucleotides read TGTGCCAGCAGCTTATTCCCGGGGGTATCAGATACGCAGTATTTT. This translates into CASSLFPGVSDTQYF.

The chain has TRBV27 and TRBJ2-1; D remains ambiguous. Trimming took 8 bases from V and 9 from J, leaving 17 bases between them. The CDR3 totals 13 residues. Germline V gives CDR1 MNHEY, CDR2 SMNVEV (reference sequence). CDR3 nucleotide sequence: TGTGCCAGCCGGTGGGGTTCCGGGTCTGAGCAGTTCTTC. The encoded protein is CASRWGSGSEQFF.

This clonotype was seen a few times. The J gene is TRBJ1-1, the V gene TRBV28; D gene ambiguous. CDR3 size: 14 residues. The ends were cut back, 6 bases at V and 1 base at J, with 12 bases in the middle. Per germline, CDR1 MDHEN and CDR2 SYDVKM. The CDR3: CASRIYATNTEAFF. The DNA for the CDR3 is TGTGCCAGCAGAATCTACGCTACGAACACTGAAGCTTTCTTT.